The 24 T cell receptor beta chains below all came from one sample that was sequenced in a study of T cells in tumors after PD-1 blockade. Some clones are missing from TCRdb's copy, which holds only in-frame ones; the method was immunoSEQ multiplex PCR. The data hold about 33,000 clones, with over 75% observed a single time. Sequenced here: PBMCs, sampled before anti-PD-1 treatment. These receptor sequences come from a human donor with basal cell carcinoma.

This clone was observed a few times. This sequence joins TRBV7-2 and TRBJ1-4; perhaps TRBD1 as D (6 bases). The CDR3 covers 14 residues. Germline CDR1 and CDR2: SGHTA and FQGNSA. V was shortened by 3 bases and J by 6 bases, with 11 bases between the two germline ends. This CDR3 reads CASSLSQGDEKLFF. The CDR3, as DNA: TGTGCCAGCAGCTTGTCACAGGGTGATGAAAAACTGTTTTTT.

This chain joins TRBV5-1 and TRBJ2-1, with TRBD2 matching 13 bases. There are 15 residues in the CDR3. Per germline, CDR1 SGHRS and CDR2 YFSETQ. V lost 4 bases, J lost 7 bases, and 5 bases stayed unmatched. CDR3 sequence: CASSPGLAGYNEQFF. CDR3 DNA: TGCGCCAGCAGCCCGGGACTAGCGGGATATAATGAGCAGTTCTTC.

V usage is TRBV6-4 and J usage is TRBJ2-1, with 11 bases fitting TRBD2. The CDR3 covers 15 residues. Unmatched junction bases numbered 9, after V lost 10 bases and J lost 4 bases. Germline V gene lookup returns CDR1 MRHNA and CDR2 SNTAGT. The CDR3, as DNA: TGTGCCATCTCGGGTAGCGGGGGGGATTACAATGAGCAGTTCTTC. Translating it yields CAISGSGGDYNEQFF.

The gene calls are TRBV5-4 and TRBJ2-2; 7 bases agree with TRBD1. V lost 5 bases, J lost 0 bases, and 13 bases stayed unmatched. In germline, CDR1 is SGHNT, CDR2 YYREEE (reference sequence). This CDR3 region has 18 residues. CDR3 in amino acids: CASRLSRTGTANTGELFF. The CDR3 DNA is TGTGCCAGCAGATTATCTCGTACCGGGACAGCGAACACCGGGGAGCTGTTTTTT.

The chain recombines TRBV19 with TRBJ1-2; TRBD1 agrees at 7 bases. Germline assignment: CDR1 LNHDA and CDR2 SQIVND (reference sequence). The length of the CDR3 is 17 residues. The J segment lost 3 bases and the V segment lost 0 bases, leaving 10 bases of the junction unmatched. The CDR3 DNA follows: TGTGCCAGTAGTATAGATATCCAGCAGGGGGATTACTATGGCTACACCTTC. This gives the protein CASSIDIQQGDYYGYTF.

In its sample, this clone ranks as medium-sized. J is TRBJ2-7 and V is TRBV19; D is possibly TRBD2 (7 bases). Trimming pared 8 bases from V and 3 bases from J, leaving 14 bases between. Germline V lookup: CDR1 LNHDA, CDR2 SQIVND (reference sequence). The CDR3 spans 13 residues. CDR3 in amino acids: CASGGGRDYEQYF. The CDR3 DNA follows: TGTGCCAGTGGGGGGGGCCGAGACTACGAGCAGTACTTC.

This chain links TRBV7-8 with TRBJ2-2; maybe TRBD1 (5 bases). Germline loops: CDR1 SGHVS, CDR2 FQNEAQ. V dropped 0 bases and J dropped 6 bases, with 11 bases sitting between them. The CDR3 spans 15 residues. The chain's CDR3 is CASSLARVEAGELFF. CDR3 in DNA: TGTGCCAGCAGCTTAGCCAGGGTCGAGGCCGGGGAGCTGTTTTTT. The full variable domain, rest sourced from reference TRBV7-8 and TRBJ2-2, is GAGVSQSPRYKVAKRGQDVALRCDPISGHVSLFWYQQALGQGPEFLTYFQNEAQLDKSGLPSDRFFAERPEGSVSTLKIQRTQQEDSAVYLCASSLARVEAGELFFGEGSRLTVL.

This clone was counted between two and nine times. V and J are TRBV27 and TRBJ2-3; D may match TRBD1 or TRBD2 (5 bases each). Deletions cut 5 bases from V and 4 bases from J, with 10 bases between. CDR3 length equals 13 residues. Germline V gene sequence: CDR1 MNHEY, CDR2 SMNVEV (reference sequence). CDR3 protein: CASSHLGADTQYF. CDR3 DNA: TGTGCCAGCAGTCACCTGGGGGCAGATACGCAGTATTTT.

This chain joins TRBV2 and TRBJ1-2, with D tentatively TRBD1 (6 bases). V was cut by 6 bases and J by 0 bases, with 11 bases left in between. This CDR3 has 14 amino acids. Per germline, CDR1 SNHLY and CDR2 FYNNEI. The CDR3 nucleotides are TGTGCCAGCAGCGTACAGGGTCCTAACTATGGCTACACCTTC. It is translated as CASSVQGPNYGYTF. Together with reference TRBV2 and TRBJ1-2, the CDR3 gives the full variable domain: EPEVTQTPSHQVTQMGQEVILRCVPISNHLYFYWYRQILGQKVEFLVSFYNNEISEKSEIFDDQFSVERPDGSNFTLKIRSTKLEDSAMYFCASSVQGPNYGYTFGSGTRLTVV.

This clone was picked up one time. This rearrangement joins TRBV6-1 to TRBJ1-2; D call uncertain. With 4 bases removed from V and 3 bases from J, the gap between germline ends came to 21 bases. CDR1 is MNHNS, CDR2 SASEGT, per germline. CDR3 length: 17 amino acids. CDR3 loop: CASSGDTGNPLDYGYTF. CDR3 DNA sequence: TGTGCCAGCAGTGGCGATACCGGGAACCCTTTAGACTATGGCTACACCTTC.

This clone showed up just a few times. CDR3 coding DNA: TGTGCCAGCAGCCCGCGGGAGGGCTACAATGAGCAGTTCTTC. Translation: CASSPREGYNEQFF. The chain couples TRBV7-3 to TRBJ2-1; 9 nucleotides match TRBD2. The ends lost 5 bases at V and 3 bases at J; junction bases unmatched: 2. This CDR3 region has 14 residues. The V gene's germline CDR1 is SGHTA and CDR2 FQGTGA.

This clone occurred a few times. The chain couples TRBV7-9 to TRBJ2-7; no definite D call. This CDR3 comprises 12 residues. Germline loops: CDR1 SEHNR, CDR2 FQNEAQ (reference sequence). Trimming shortened V by 6 bases and J by 0 bases, and 6 bases separated the two germline ends. The CDR3 sequence: CASRENSYEQYF. In nucleotides, the CDR3 is TGTGCCAGCAGAGAGAACTCCTACGAGCAGTACTTC.

The chain links TRBV30 to TRBJ1-5, with D tentatively TRBD1 (6 bases). This CDR3 comprises 13 residues. The germline gives CDR1 GTSNPN, CDR2 SVGIG (reference sequence). V dropped 2 bases and J dropped 6 bases, with 11 bases sitting between them. The CDR3 here is CAWSRGSSQPQHF. CDR3 bases: TGTGCCTGGAGTAGGGGGTCTAGTCAGCCCCAGCATTTT.

The chain is built from TRBV9 and TRBJ1-1; 9 bases map to TRBD1. Germline-derived CDR1 and CDR2 are SGDLS and YYNGEE. The CDR3 runs to 14 residues. Unmatched junction bases numbered 4, after V lost 4 bases and J lost 3 bases. CDR3 amino acids: CASSLRTGDTEAFF. The CDR3, as DNA: TGTGCCAGCAGCCTCCGGACAGGGGACACTGAAGCTTTCTTT.

This chain connects TRBV4-3 to TRBJ2-1; no reliable D call. The CDR3 sequence is 13 residues long. In germline, CDR1 is LGHNA, CDR2 YSLEER. The ends were cut back, 1 base at V and 7 bases at J, with 8 bases in the middle. The CDR3 DNA reads TGCGCCAGCAGCCAAGGCGCCGATAATGAGCAGTTCTTC. It encodes CASSQGADNEQFF.

The V and J genes are TRBV7-2 and TRBJ2-2; 10 bases are a match to TRBD2. This CDR3 has 15 amino acids. CDR1 is SGHTA and CDR2 is FQGNSA in the germline V gene. The V segment lost 8 bases and the J segment 5 bases; nucleotides outside the gene matches: 8. The CDR3 reads CASGSLLAGTGELFF. CDR3 nucleotide sequence: TGTGCCAGCGGCTCCTTACTAGCGGGGACCGGGGAGCTGTTTTTT.

The V gene is TRBV19, the J gene TRBJ1-1, with D unclear. The germline V gene has CDR1 LNHDA and CDR2 SQIVND (reference sequence). V shed 3 bases and J shed 3 bases, with 11 bases lying between them. This CDR3 region has 14 residues. CDR3 DNA sequence: TGTGCCAGTAGTATGGGTCCTCGGGACACTGAAGCTTTCTTT. Translated: CASSMGPRDTEAFF. The complete variable domain, with remaining parts taken from reference TRBV19 and TRBJ1-1, reads DGGITQSPKYLFRKEGQNVTLSCEQNLNHDAMYWYRQDPGQGLRLIYYSQIVNDFQKGDIAEGYSVSREKKESFPLTVTSAQKNPTAFYLCASSMGPRDTEAFFGQGTRLTVV.

V usage is TRBV2 and J usage is TRBJ2-5; 8 bases align to TRBD2. CDR3 length equals 16 residues. The germline gives CDR1 SNHLY, CDR2 FYNNEI. Trimming cost V 4 bases and J 5 bases; bases outside gene matches: 12. CDR3 loop: CASSARLAPRSETQYF. CDR3 DNA sequence: TGTGCCAGCAGTGCCAGACTAGCGCCAAGAAGCGAGACCCAGTACTTC.

The V gene is TRBV28, the J gene TRBJ1-1; D perhaps matches TRBD1 (6 bases). The CDR3 runs to 14 residues. The V end was cut by 6 bases, the J end by 6 bases, with 17 bases between. Germline-derived CDR1 and CDR2 are MDHEN and SYDVKM. CDR3 protein: CASRRTAGSAEAFF. The CDR3 DNA sequence: TGTGCCAGCAGACGGACAGCTGGGAGCGCTGAAGCTTTCTTT.

This clone was detected only a few times. The chain carries TRBV30 and TRBJ1-5; 9 bases map to TRBD1. Germline trimming cut 2 bases from V and 4 bases from J; bases unmatched to any gene: 6. Germline lookup yields CDR1 GTSNPN and CDR2 SVGIG (reference sequence). This CDR3 is built from 15 residues. Here the CDR3 reads CAWSLGQGRNQPQHF. CDR3 coding DNA: TGTGCCTGGAGTTTAGGACAGGGGAGAAATCAGCCCCAGCATTTT.

The rearrangement uses TRBV5-5 and TRBJ2-7; 16 nucleotides line up with TRBD2. CDR1 SGHKS and CDR2 YYEKEE come from the germline V gene (reference sequence). With V trimmed by 3 bases and J by 5 bases, 11 bases remained unmatched. The CDR3 has 18 residues. The CDR3 bases are TGTGCCAGCAGCTCCGGGACTAGCGGGGGGGCCTTTAGGAACGAGCAGTACTTC. Protein: CASSSGTSGGAFRNEQYF.

The V and J genes are TRBV30 and TRBJ2-1; TRBD2 is a possible D gene (5 bases). Germline assignment: CDR1 GTSNPN and CDR2 SVGIG (reference sequence). V lost 0 bases and J 8 bases, leaving 17 bases between the germline ends. The CDR3 totals 15 residues. The CDR3 nucleotides read TGTGCCTGGAGTGTAGGCAGCGGAGAGGTTGATGAGCAGTTCTTC. It yields the protein CAWSVGSGEVDEQFF.

This clone turned up a few times. The chain carries TRBV19 and TRBJ2-7; 7 bases line up with TRBD1. This CDR3 contains 16 residues. In germline, CDR1 is LNHDA, CDR2 SQIVND (reference sequence). V dropped 3 bases and J dropped 2; count of bases not matched to a gene: 10. In nucleotides, the CDR3 is TGTGCCAGTAGTATCGACGAACACAGGGGCACCTACGAGCAGTACTTC. It translates to CASSIDEHRGTYEQYF.

The V gene is TRBV28, the J gene TRBJ2-5; TRBD2 matches 8 bases. Germline V gene sequence: CDR1 MDHEN, CDR2 SYDVKM. V shed 6 bases, J shed 5 bases, and the junction held 14 bases outside the gene matches. The CDR3 covers 16 residues. The CDR3 DNA reads as TGTGCCAGCAGCCCACAGTATGGCGGGAGGCGGGAGACCCAGTACTTC. It yields the protein CASSPQYGGRRETQYF.